A selection of T cell receptor beta chains follows, all from one sample in a study of regulatory T cells in long-lasting Graves disease. MiXCR, applied by TCRdb to the multiplex PCR reads, yields one record per CDR3 protein. The table lists 300,000 to 400,000 distinct CDR3 sequences, around 15% of them singletons. The same sample was also used in a study of T cells in Graves' hyperthyroidism and ophthalmopathy.

Sequences were derived from peripheral blood mononuclear cells (PBMCs), sampled at new diagnosis, from a patient treated with antithyroid drugs. These receptors came from a middle-aged man with Graves disease. The CDR3 runs from the conserved cysteine through the conserved F or W. Each record gives: clone size, D gene, V gene, J gene, CDR3 DNA, CDR3 protein. D genes are given only for firm matches. Not all rows give a size; the values are once, few, many and, for expanded clones, a class.

>many|TRBD1|TRBV2|TRBJ1-2
TGTGCCAGCGGGACAGGCCAATTCAACTATGGCTACACCTTC
CASGTGQFNYGYTF
>many|TRBD1|TRBV28|TRBJ1-4
TGTGCCAGCAGTTCCCCCACAGGGGGCGATAATGAAAAACTGTTTTTT
CASSSPTGGDNEKLFF
>few|NA|TRBV2|TRBJ2-7
TGTGCCAGCAGTGAAGCTCGGCACCCCTACGAGCAGTACTTC
CASSEARHPYEQYF
>many|NA|TRBV20-1|TRBJ2-2
TGCAGTGCTAGTATGGGTTTCACCGGGGAGCTGTTTTTT
CSASMGFTGELFF
>NA|NA|TRBV20-1|TRBJ2-7
TGCAGTGCTAGAGATCGTCGTCGGTCCTACGAGCAGTACTTC
CSARDRRRSYEQYF
>NA|TRBD1|TRBV7-2|TRBJ2-5
TGTGCCAGCAGCTTAGGACAGGGCAACCAAGAGACCCAGTACTTC
CASSLGQGNQETQYF
>NA|TRBD2|TRBV28|TRBJ2-2
TGTGCCACCAGTGACCTAGGACTAGCGGGGGGATCGCCCGGGGAGCTGCTTTTT
CATSDLGLAGGSPGELLF
>many|NA|TRBV2|TRBJ1-4
TGTGCCAGCAGTCGAAACGTGGACGAAAAACTGTTTTTT
CASSRNVDEKLFF
>NA|NA|TRBV15|TRBJ1-6
TGTGCCACCAGGGGGTGGGGTTCACCCCTCCACTTT
CATRGWGSPLHF
>few|TRBD2|TRBV14|TRBJ2-1
TGTGCCAGCAGCCTCCGAAGGGGTAGCGGGGGGGCCTATGAGCAGTTCTTC
CASSLRRGSGGAYEQFF
>few|TRBD1|TRBV2|TRBJ2-2
TGTGCCAGCAATGGACAGGGTTCCACCGGGGAGCTGTTTTTT
CASNGQGSTGELFF
>NA|TRBD1|TRBV27|TRBJ1-2
TGTGCCAGCAGTGAATCTGGACAGGGGGCTGTTGGCTACACCTTC
CASSESGQGAVGYTF
>many|TRBD2|TRBV5-1|TRBJ2-3
TGCGCCAGCAGCTTGGGAAAGCGGGGGGGCTCAGATACGCAGTATTTT
CASSLGKRGGSDTQYF
>many|TRBD1|TRBV30|TRBJ2-1
TGTGCCTGGGAGACCGGGACAGGGCTCAATGAGCAGTTCTTC
CAWETGTGLNEQFF
>many|TRBD1|TRBV28|TRBJ1-1
TGTGCCAGCAGACCTCCCGGGACAGGGATCCGCGACGAAGCTTTCTTT
CASRPPGTGIRDEAFF
>few|NA|TRBV7-6|TRBJ2-2
TGTGCCAGCAGCCCCTGGACAGAAAACACCGGGGAGCTGTTTTTT
CASSPWTENTGELFF
>many|NA|TRBV20-1|TRBJ2-3
TGCAGTGCTGGACCCGGGACTGTCACAGATACGCAGTATTTT
CSAGPGTVTDTQYF
>NA|TRBD1|TRBV11-2|TRBJ2-3
TGTGCCAGCAGCTTAGATAGGTGGACAGGGGGCCGCACAGATACGCAGTATTTT
CASSLDRWTGGRTDTQYF
>few|TRBD2|TRBV5-6|TRBJ2-5
TGTGCCAGCAGCTTGCCGGCTAGCGGGGGGTTGGGAGAGACCCAGTACTTC
CASSLPASGGLGETQYF
>NA|NA|TRBV30|TRBJ2-7
TGTGCCTGGAGCGACGTATTAGGGGTCCAGAAGTTC
CAWSDVLGVQKF
>many|NA|TRBV20-1|TRBJ2-7
TGCAGTGCTTCCTGGGGCCTTCCCCTCTTC
CSASWGLPLF
>many|TRBD2|TRBV2|TRBJ2-1
TGTGCCAGCAGAGTTAGCGGGGGGAGCGATGAGCAGTTCTTC
CASRVSGGSDEQFF
>many|NA|TRBV3-1|TRBJ2-1
TGTGCCAGCAGCCAAGTAGGGGCCACGCAGTTCTTC
CASSQVGATQFF
>few|TRBD2|TRBV29-1|TRBJ2-4
TGCAGCGGAGGGGAGGGAAACATTCAGTACTTC
CSGGEGNIQYF
>NA|TRBD1|TRBV7-2|TRBJ1-1
TGTGCCAGCAGCCCCCGGACAGGGCATAGCACTGAAGCTTTCTTT
CASSPRTGHSTEAFF
>NA|NA|TRBV2|TRBJ1-3
TGTGCCAGCGGTGGACAGATCTCTGGAAACACCGTATATTTT
CASGGQISGNTVYF
>many|NA|TRBV6-5|TRBJ2-2
TGTGCCAGCAGTTGGAAACCAGGAGGCACCGGGGAGCTGTTTTTT
CASSWKPGGTGELFF
>few|NA|TRBV12-3/TRBV12-4|TRBJ2-2
TGTGCCAGCAGTTTTGAGACCACCACCGGGGAGCTGTTTTTT
CASSFETTTGELFF
>many|NA|TRBV5-1|TRBJ2-3
TGTGCCAGCAGCTTATCAGGCACAGATACGCAGTATTTT
CASSLSGTDTQYF
>many|TRBD1|TRBV7-9|TRBJ2-3
TGTGCCAGCAGCGGAGAAGGACAGGGCACAGATACGCAGTATTTT
CASSGEGQGTDTQYF
>many|TRBD1|TRBV30|TRBJ1-5
TGTGCCTGGGGACAGGGGGCTGACCAGCCCCAGCATTTT
CAWGQGADQPQHF
>many|NA|TRBV28|TRBJ1-5
TGTGCCAGCATCTCTCCCGGAGAGTATAGCAATCAGCCCCAGCATTTT
CASISPGEYSNQPQHF
>many|NA|TRBV12-3/TRBV12-4|TRBJ1-4
TGTGCCAGAACTGCAACGGGATTTTTT
CARTATGFF
>NA|TRBD1|TRBV19|TRBJ2-3
TGTGCCAGTAGGACGGGACAGCCGAGCACAGATACGCAGTATTTT
CASRTGQPSTDTQYF
>many|NA|TRBV3-1|TRBJ2-7
TGTGCCAGCAGCCAAGATGTGTCCGGGGGCTACGAGCAGTACTTC
CASSQDVSGGYEQYF
>NA|NA|TRBV28|TRBJ1-4
TGTGCCAGCAGTTTCCTCCGGGGGGGGAATGAAAAACTGTTTTTT
CASSFLRGGNEKLFF
>many|NA|TRBV27|TRBJ1-2
TGTGCCAGCAGTAAGAGGACAGCGCTAAACTATGGCTACACCTTC
CASSKRTALNYGYTF